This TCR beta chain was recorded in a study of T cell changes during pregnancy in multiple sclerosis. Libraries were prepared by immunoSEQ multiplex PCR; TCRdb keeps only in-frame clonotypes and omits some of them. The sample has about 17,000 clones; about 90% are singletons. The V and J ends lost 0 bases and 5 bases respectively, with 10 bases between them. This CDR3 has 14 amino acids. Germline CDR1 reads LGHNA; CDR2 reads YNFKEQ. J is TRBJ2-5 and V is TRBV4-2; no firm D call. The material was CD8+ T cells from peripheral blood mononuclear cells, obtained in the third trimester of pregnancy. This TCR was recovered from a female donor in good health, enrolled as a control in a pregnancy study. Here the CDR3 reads CASSQDLGRETQYF. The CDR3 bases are TGTGCCAGCAGCCAAGATCTCGGTCGGGAGACCCAGTACTTC.